A selection of T cell receptor beta chains follows, all from one sample in a study of shared clonotypes between healthy human individuals. Profiled with immunoSEQ multiplex PCR; TCRdb holds only in-frame clones, not every one. Of some 2.1 million clones in the sample, roughly 94% were seen once. The material sequenced was naive CD4+ T cells sorted from blood. Source of these receptors: a man between 18 and 29 years old in good health. CDR3s include the opening cysteine and the closing phenylalanine or tryptophan. Each record gives: J gene, CDR3 length, clone size, V gene, D gene, CDR3 protein, CDR3 DNA. D genes are given only for firm matches. The size field is filled for only some rows; it gives once, few, many or a size class.

TRBJ2-1 | 15 | . | TRBV7-2 | TRBD2 | CASSLAAGGYNEQFF | TGTGCCAGCAGCTTAGCTGCGGGGGGTTACAATGAGCAGTTCTTC
TRBJ2-7 | 15 | once | TRBV6-5 | TRBD1 | CASSKTTGGAYEQYF | TGTGCCAGCAGCAAAACGACAGGGGGGGCCTACGAGCAGTACTTC
TRBJ1-5 | 15 | . | TRBV7-9 | . | CASSLAGETWKPQHF | TGTGCCAGCAGCTTAGCGGGGGAGACCTGGAAGCCCCAGCATTTT
TRBJ2-7 | 14 | . | TRBV30 | TRBD1 | CAQSQGQGSREQYF | TGTGCCCAGAGCCAGGGACAGGGCAGTAGGGAGCAGTACTTC
TRBJ2-5 | 14 | . | TRBV5-5 | . | CASRRGTDQETQYF | TGTGCCAGCAGACGAGGGACGGACCAAGAGACCCAGTACTTC
TRBJ2-7 | 15 | . | TRBV11-2 | TRBD2 | CASSLALAGPYEQYF | TGTGCCAGCAGCTTAGCCCTAGCGGGGCCCTACGAGCAGTACTTC
TRBJ2-5 | 18 | . | TRBV5-1 | TRBD2 | CASSSGTSGAKGRETQYF | TGCGCCAGCAGCTCGGGGACTAGCGGGGCAAAAGGTCGGGAGACCCAGTACTTC
TRBJ2-3 | 11 | . | TRBV2 | . | CASASTDTQYF | TGTGCCAGTGCTAGCACAGATACGCAGTATTTT
TRBJ2-3 | 15 | . | TRBV10-2 | TRBD2 | CASRELAGRSDTQYF | TGCGCCAGCAGGGAATTAGCGGGGAGGAGTGATACGCAGTATTTT
TRBJ2-1 | 15 | . | TRBV30 | TRBD2 | CAWSVGGTSGRVKFF | TGTGCCTGGAGTGTAGGTGGGACTAGCGGGAGAGTCAAGTTCTTC
TRBJ2-7 | 13 | . | TRBV6-1 | . | CASRQGTSYEQYF | TGTGCCAGCAGGCAGGGTACAAGCTACGAGCAGTACTTC
TRBJ1-2 | 15 | . | TRBV4-1 | . | CASSQARVRGYGYTF | TGCGCCAGCAGCCAAGCCCGGGTGAGGGGATATGGCTACACCTTC
TRBJ1-6 | 14 | . | TRBV30 | TRBD1 | CAWSPGTANSPLHF | TGTGCCTGGAGCCCAGGGACAGCCAATTCACCCCTCCACTTT
TRBJ2-7 | 15 | . | TRBV5-1 | TRBD2 | CASTPSGERISEQYF | TGCGCCAGCACCCCCAGCGGGGAGAGGATTAGCGAGCAGTACTTC
TRBJ2-2 | 15 | . | TRBV12-1 | . | CASSPGTANTGELFF | TGTGCCAGCAGCCCCGGGACAGCGAACACCGGGGAGCTGTTTTTT
TRBJ1-5 | 15 | once | TRBV27 | . | CASSLGGWGNQPQHF | TGTGCCAGCAGTTTGGGAGGTTGGGGCAATCAGCCCCAGCATTTT
TRBJ2-7 | 16 | once | TRBV5-5 | . | CASSLAVAGNYYEQYF | TGTGCCAGCAGCTTGGCGGTGGCAGGAAACTACTACGAGCAGTACTTC
TRBJ1-3 | 16 | . | TRBV5-1 | TRBD1 | CASSGQGTGAGNTIYF | TGCGCCAGCAGCGGACAAGGGACAGGGGCTGGAAACACCATATATTTT
TRBJ2-3 | 14 | . | TRBV4-1 | . | CASSQEVASDTQYF | TGCGCCAGCAGCCAAGAAGTGGCGTCAGATACGCAGTATTTT
TRBJ2-3 | 15 | . | TRBV28 | TRBD2 | CASRQAGGSIDTQYF | TGTGCCAGCAGGCAAGCGGGGGGGTCTATCGATACGCAGTATTTT
TRBJ1-1 | 12 | . | TRBV5-6 | . | CASSLAYTEAFF | TGTGCCAGCAGCTTGGCCTACACTGAAGCTTTCTTT
TRBJ2-5 | 14 | . | TRBV30 | . | CAWSVLRVRKTQYF | TGTGCCTGGAGTGTACTTCGGGTTCGGAAGACCCAGTACTTC
TRBJ2-3 | 13 | . | TRBV29-1 | . | CSARLVASDTQYF | TGCAGCGCCAGACTAGTCGCATCAGATACGCAGTATTTT
TRBJ2-1 | 12 | . | TRBV11-3 | . | CASSLRVNEQFF | TGTGCCAGCAGCTTAAGGGTCAATGAGCAGTTCTTC
TRBJ1-4 | 14 | . | TRBV2 | . | CASSVMLTNEKLFF | TGTGCCAGCAGTGTGATGTTGACTAATGAAAAACTGTTTTTT
TRBJ1-6 | 13 | . | TRBV27 | . | CASTGSVGSPLHF | TGTGCCAGCACCGGGTCGGTTGGGTCACCCCTCCACTTT
TRBJ1-6 | 14 | . | TRBV6-5 | . | CASSPRRTGSPLHF | TGTGCCAGCAGCCCCAGACGGACGGGTTCACCCCTCCACTTT
TRBJ2-7 | 13 | once | TRBV6-6 | TRBD1 | CASRPGGSYEQYF | TGTGCCAGCAGGCCAGGGGGTTCCTACGAGCAGTACTTC
TRBJ2-7 | 14 | . | TRBV7-9 | . | CASSQDSVSYEQYF | TGTGCCAGCAGCCAAGACAGCGTCTCCTACGAGCAGTACTTC
TRBJ2-7 | 15 | once | TRBV18 | TRBD1 | CASSRGTEGALEQYF | TGTGCCAGCTCACGTGGGACAGAGGGGGCCCTCGAGCAGTACTTC
TRBJ2-7 | 12 | . | TRBV30 | . | CAWSAGAYEQYF | TGTGCCTGGAGTGCTGGGGCCTACGAGCAGTACTTC
TRBJ1-6 | 14 | . | TRBV5-1 | TRBD1 | CASSWGQGNSPLHF | TGCGCCAGCAGCTGGGGACAGGGAAATTCACCCCTCCACTTT
TRBJ2-7 | 13 | . | TRBV7-9 | . | CASSLGSFYEQYF | TGTGCCAGCAGCTTAGGCTCCTTTTACGAGCAGTACTTC
TRBJ2-7 | 13 | . | TRBV11-2 | . | CASSPPYGYEQYF | TGTGCCAGCAGCCCCCCCTACGGCTACGAGCAGTACTTC
TRBJ1-1 | 13 | . | TRBV10-3 | TRBD1 | CATQGPSNTEAFF | TGTGCCACACAGGGGCCATCGAACACTGAAGCTTTCTTT
TRBJ2-7 | 13 | . | TRBV7-2 | . | CASMYSSSYEQYF | TGTGCCAGCATGTACAGTAGCTCCTACGAGCAGTACTTC
TRBJ2-2 | 16 | . | TRBV18 | TRBD1 | CASSPPGTGDIGELFF | TGTGCCAGCTCACCGCCGGGGACAGGGGATATCGGGGAGCTGTTTTTT